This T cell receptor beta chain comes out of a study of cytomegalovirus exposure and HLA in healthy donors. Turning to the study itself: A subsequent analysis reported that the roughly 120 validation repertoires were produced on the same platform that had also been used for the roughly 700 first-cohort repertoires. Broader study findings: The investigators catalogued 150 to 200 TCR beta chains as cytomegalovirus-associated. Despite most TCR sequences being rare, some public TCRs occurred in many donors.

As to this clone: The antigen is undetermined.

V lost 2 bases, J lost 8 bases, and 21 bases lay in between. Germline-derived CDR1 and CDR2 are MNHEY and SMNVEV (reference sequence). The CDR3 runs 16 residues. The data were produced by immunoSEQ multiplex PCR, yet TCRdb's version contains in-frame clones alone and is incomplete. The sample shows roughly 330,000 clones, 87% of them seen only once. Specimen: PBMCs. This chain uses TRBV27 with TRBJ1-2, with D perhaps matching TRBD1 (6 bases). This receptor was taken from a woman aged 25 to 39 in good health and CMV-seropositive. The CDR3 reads CASSLERGSTRRGYTF. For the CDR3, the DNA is TGTGCCAGCAGTTTAGAGAGGGGGTCGACACGCCGCGGCTACACCTTC.